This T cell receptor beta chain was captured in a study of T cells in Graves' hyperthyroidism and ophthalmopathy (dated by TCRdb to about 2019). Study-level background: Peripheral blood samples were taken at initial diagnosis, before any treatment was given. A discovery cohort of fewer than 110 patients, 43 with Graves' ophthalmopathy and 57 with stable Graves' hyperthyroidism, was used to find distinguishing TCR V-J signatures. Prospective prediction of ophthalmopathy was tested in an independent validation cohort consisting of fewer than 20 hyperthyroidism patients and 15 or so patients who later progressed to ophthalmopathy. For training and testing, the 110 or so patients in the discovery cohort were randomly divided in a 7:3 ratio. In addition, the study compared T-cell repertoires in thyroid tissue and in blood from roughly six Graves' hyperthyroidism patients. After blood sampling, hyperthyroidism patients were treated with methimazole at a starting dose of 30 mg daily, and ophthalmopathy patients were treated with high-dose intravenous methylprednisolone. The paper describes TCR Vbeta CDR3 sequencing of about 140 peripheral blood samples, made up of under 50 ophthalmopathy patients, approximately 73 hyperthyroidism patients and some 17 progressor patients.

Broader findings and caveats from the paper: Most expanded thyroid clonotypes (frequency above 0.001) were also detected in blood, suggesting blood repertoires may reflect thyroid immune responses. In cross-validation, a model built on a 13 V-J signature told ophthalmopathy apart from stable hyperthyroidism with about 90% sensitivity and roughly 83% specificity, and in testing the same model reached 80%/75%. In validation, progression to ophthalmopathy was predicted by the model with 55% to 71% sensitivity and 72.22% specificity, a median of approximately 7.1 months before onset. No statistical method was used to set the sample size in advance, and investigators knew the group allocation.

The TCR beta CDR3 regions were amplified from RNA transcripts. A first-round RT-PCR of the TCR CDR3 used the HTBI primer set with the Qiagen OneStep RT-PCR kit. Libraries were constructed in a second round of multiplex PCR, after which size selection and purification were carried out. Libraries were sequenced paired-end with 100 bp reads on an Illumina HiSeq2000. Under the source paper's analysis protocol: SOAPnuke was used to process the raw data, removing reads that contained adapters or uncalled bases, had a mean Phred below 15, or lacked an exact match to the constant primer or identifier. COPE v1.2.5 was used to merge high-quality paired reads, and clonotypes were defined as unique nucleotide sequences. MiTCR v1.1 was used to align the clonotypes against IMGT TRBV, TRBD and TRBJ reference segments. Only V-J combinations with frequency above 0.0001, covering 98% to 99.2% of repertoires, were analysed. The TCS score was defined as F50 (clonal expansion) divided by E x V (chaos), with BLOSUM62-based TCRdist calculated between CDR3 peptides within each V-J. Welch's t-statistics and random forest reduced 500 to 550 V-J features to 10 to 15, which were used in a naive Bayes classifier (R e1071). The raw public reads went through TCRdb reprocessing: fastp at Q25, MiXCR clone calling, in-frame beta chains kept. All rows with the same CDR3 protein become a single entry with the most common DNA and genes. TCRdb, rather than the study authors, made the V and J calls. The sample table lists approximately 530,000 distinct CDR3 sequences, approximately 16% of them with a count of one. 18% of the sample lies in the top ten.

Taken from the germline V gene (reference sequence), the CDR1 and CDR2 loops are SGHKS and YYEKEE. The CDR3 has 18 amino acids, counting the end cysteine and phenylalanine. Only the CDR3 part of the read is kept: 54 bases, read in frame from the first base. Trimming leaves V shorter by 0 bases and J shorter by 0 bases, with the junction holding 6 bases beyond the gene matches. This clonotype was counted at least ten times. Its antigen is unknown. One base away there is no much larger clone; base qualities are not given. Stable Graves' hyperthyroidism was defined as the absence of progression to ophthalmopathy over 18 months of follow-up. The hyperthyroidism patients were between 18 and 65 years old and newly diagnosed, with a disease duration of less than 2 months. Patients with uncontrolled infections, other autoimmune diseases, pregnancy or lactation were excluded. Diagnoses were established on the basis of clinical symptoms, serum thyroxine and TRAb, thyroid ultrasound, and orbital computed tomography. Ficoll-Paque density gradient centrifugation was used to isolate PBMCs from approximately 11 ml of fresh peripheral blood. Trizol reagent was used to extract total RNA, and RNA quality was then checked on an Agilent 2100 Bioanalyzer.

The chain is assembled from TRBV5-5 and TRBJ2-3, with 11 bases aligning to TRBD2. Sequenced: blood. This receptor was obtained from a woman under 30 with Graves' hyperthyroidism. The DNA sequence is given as TGTGCCAGCAGCTTGGATGGACTAGCGGGTACTAGCACAGATACGCAGTATTTT. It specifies CASSLDGLAGTSTDTQYF.